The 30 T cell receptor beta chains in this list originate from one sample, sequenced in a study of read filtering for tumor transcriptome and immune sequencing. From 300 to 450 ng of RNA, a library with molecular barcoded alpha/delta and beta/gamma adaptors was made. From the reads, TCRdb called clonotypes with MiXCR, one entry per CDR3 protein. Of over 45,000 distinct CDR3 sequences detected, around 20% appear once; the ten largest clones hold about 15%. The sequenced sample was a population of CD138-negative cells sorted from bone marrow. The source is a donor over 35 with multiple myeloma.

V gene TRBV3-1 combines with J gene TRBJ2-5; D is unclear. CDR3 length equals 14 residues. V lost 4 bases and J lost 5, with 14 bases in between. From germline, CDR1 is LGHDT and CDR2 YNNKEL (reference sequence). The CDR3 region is CASSPDPSRETQYF. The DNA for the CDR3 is TGTGCCAGCAGCCCTGACCCAAGTCGGGAGACCCAGTACTTC.

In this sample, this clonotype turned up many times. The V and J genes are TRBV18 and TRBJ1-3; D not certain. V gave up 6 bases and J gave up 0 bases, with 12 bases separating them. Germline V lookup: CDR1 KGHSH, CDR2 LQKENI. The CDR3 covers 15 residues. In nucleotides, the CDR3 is TGTGCCAGCTCCGCCGGCCGGAACTCTGGAAACACCATATATTTT. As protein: CASSAGRNSGNTIYF.

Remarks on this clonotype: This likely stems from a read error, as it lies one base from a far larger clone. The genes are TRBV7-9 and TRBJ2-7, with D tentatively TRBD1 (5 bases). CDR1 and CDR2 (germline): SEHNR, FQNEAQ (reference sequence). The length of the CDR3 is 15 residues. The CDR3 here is CASSLNQGPSCEQYF. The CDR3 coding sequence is TGTGCCAGCAGCTTAAATCAGGGTCCCTCCTGCGAGCAGTACTTC.

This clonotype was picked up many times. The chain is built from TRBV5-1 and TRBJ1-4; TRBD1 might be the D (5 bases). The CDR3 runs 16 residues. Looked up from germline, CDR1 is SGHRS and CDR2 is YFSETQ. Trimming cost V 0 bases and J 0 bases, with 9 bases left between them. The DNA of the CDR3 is TGCGCCAGCAGCTTGGACAGGATTGCAACTAATGAAAAACTGTTTTTT. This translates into CASSLDRIATNEKLFF.

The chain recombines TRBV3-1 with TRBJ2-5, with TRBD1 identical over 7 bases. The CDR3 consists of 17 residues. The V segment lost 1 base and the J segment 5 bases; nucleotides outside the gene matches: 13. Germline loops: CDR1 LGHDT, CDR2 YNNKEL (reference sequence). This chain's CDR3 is CASSQARHIGGGETQYF. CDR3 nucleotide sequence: TGTGCCAGCAGCCAAGCCCGACATATAGGGGGCGGGGAGACCCAGTACTTC.

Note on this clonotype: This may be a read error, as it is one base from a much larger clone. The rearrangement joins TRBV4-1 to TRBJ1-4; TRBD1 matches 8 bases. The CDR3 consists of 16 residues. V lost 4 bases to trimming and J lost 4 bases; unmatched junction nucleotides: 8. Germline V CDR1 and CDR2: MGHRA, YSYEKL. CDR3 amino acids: CASSPRTGWDNEKLFF. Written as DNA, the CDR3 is TGCGCCAGCAGCCCAAGGACAGGGTGGGATAATGAAAAACTGTTTTTT.

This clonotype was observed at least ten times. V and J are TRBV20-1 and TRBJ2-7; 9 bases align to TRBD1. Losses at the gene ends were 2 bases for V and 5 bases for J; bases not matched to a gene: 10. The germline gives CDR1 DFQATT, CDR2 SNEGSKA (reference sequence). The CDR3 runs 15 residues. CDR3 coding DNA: TGCAGTGCTAGACTTCACGGGACAGGGAGCGACGAGCAGTACTTC. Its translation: CSARLHGTGSDEQYF.

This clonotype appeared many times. CDR3 sequence reads: CASSPGTGGRAFF. As DNA, the CDR3 is TGTGCCAGCAGCCCAGGAACGGGGGGGCGAGCTTTCTTT. This chain joins TRBV12-3 or TRBV12-4 and TRBJ1-1; a possible D gene is TRBD1 (6 bases). CDR3 length equals 13 residues. V was cut by 6 bases and J by 10 bases, with 18 bases left in between.

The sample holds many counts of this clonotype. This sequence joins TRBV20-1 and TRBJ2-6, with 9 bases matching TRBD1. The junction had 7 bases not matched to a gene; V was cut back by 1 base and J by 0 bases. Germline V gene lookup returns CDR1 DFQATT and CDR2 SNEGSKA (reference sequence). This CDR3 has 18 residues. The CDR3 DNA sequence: TGCAGTGCTAGAGCGGGACAGGGCCTAAGCTCTGGGGCCAACGTCCTGACTTTC. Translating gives CSARAGQGLSSGANVLTF.

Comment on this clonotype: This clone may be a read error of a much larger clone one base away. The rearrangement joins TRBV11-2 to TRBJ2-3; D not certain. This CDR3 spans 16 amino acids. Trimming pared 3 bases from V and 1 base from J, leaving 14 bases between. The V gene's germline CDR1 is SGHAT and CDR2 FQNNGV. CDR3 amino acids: CASSFQTHGGTDTQYF. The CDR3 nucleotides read TGTGCCAGCAGCTTCCAGACACACGGTGGCACAGATACGCAGTATTTT.

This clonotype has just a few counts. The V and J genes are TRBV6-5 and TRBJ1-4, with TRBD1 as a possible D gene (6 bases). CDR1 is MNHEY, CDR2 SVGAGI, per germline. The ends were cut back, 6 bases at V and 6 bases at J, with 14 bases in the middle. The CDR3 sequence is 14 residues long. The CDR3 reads CASSPGQRDEKLFF. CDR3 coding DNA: TGTGCCAGCAGCCCAGGACAGAGGGATGAAAAACTGTTTTTT.

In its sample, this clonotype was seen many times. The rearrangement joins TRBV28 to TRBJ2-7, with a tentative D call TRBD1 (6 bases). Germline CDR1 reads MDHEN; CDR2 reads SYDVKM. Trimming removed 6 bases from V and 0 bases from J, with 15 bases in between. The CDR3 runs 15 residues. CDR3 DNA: TGTGCCAGCAGACCGCCGGACAGTACCTCCTACGAGCAGTACTTC. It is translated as CASRPPDSTSYEQYF. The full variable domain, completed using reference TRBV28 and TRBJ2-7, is DVKVTQSSRYLVKRTGEKVFLECVQDMDHENMFWYRQDPGLGLRLIYFSYDVKMKEKGDIPEGYSVSREKKERFSLILESASTNQTSMYLCASRPPDSTSYEQYFGPGTRLTVT.

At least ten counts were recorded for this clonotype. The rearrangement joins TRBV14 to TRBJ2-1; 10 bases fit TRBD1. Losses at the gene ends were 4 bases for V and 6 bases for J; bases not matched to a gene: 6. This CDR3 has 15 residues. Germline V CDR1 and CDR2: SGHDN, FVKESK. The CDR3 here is CASSLRDRGRNEQFF. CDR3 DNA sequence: TGTGCCAGCAGCCTCCGGGACAGGGGCCGCAATGAGCAGTTCTTC.

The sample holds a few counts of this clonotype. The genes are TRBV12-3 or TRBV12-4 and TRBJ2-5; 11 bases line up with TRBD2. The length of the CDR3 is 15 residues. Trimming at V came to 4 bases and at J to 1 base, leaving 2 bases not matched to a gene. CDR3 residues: CASSWTSGPQETQYF. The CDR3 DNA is TGTGCCAGCAGTTGGACTAGCGGGCCCCAAGAGACCCAGTACTTC.

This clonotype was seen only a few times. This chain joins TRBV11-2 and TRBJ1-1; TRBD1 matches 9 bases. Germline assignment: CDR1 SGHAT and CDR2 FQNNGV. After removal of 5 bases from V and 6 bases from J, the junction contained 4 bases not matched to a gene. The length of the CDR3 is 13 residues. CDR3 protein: CASSIRQGAEAFF. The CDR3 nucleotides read TGTGCCAGCAGCATCCGACAGGGGGCTGAAGCTTTCTTT.

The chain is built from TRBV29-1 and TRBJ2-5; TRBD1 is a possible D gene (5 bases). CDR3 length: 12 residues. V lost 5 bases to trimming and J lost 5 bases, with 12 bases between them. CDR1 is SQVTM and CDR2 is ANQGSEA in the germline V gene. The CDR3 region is CSVLTAYETQYF. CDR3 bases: TGCAGCGTTCTGACAGCGTATGAGACCCAGTACTTC.

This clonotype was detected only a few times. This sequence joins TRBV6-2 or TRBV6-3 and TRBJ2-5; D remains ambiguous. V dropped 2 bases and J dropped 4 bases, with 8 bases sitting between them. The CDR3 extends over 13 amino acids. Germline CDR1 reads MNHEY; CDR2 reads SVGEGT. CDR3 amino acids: CASSYVRGETQYF. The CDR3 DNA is TGTGCCAGCAGTTACGTCCGAGGAGAGACCCAGTACTTC.

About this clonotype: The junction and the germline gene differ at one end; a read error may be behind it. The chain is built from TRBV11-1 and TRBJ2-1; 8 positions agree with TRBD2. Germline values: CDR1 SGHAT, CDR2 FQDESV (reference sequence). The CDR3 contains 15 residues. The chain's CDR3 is CASSSPYSGKSEQFF. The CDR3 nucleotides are TGCGCCAGCAGCTCACCGTATAGCGGGAAGAGTGAGCAGTTCTTC.

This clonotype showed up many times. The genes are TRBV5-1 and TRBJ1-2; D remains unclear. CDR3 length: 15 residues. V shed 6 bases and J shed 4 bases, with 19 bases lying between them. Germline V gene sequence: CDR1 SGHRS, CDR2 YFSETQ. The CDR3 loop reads CASTPGLSYVYGYTF. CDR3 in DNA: TGCGCCAGCACCCCAGGACTCAGCTACGTCTATGGCTACACCTTC.

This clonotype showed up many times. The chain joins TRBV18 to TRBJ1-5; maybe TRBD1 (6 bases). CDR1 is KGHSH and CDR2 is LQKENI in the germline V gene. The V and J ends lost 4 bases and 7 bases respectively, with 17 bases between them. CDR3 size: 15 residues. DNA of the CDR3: TGTGCCAGCTCACAACAGGGTGAAAAGGGCCAGCCCCAGCATTTT. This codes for CASSQQGEKGQPQHF.

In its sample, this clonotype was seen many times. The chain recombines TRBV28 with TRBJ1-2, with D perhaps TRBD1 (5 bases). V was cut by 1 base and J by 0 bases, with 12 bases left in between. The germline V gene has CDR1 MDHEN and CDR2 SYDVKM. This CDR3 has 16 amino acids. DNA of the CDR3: TGTGCCAGCAGTTTATCGGGGACGGCCGCTAACTATGGCTACACCTTC. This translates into CASSLSGTAANYGYTF.

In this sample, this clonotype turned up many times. CDR3 amino acids: CASSHPGTGNTGELFF. CDR3 sequence (DNA): TGTGCCAGCAGCCACCCCGGGACAGGGAACACCGGGGAGCTGTTTTTT. The chain employs TRBV7-3 and TRBJ2-2; TRBD1 agrees at 8 bases. The CDR3 has 16 residues. CDR1 and CDR2 from the germline V gene are SGHTA and FQGTGA. J gave up 1 base and V 5 bases, and 6 bases lay outside the gene matches.

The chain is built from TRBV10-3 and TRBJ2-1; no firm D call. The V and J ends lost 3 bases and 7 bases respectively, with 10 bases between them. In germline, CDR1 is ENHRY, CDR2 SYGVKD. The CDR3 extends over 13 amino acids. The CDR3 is CAISEPRRNEQFF. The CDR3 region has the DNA TGTGCCATCAGTGAACCACGTAGAAATGAGCAGTTCTTC.

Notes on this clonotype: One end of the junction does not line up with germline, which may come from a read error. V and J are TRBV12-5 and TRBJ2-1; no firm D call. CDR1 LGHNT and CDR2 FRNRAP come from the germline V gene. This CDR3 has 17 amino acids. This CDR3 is CASGLRSNPSSHNEQFF. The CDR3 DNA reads TGTGCTAGTGGTTTGCGGTCGAACCCGAGCTCCCACAATGAGCAGTTCTTC.

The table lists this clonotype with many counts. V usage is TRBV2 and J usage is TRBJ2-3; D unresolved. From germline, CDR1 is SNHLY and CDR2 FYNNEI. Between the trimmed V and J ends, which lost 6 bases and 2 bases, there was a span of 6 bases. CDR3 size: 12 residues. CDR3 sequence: CASSEVTDTQYF. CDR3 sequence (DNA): TGTGCCAGCAGCGAGGTCACAGATACGCAGTATTTT.

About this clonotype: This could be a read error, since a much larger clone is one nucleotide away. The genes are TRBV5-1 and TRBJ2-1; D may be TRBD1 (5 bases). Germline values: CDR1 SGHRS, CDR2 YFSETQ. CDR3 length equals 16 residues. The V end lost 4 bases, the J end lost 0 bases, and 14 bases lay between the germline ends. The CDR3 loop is CASSRYRMSSYNEQFF. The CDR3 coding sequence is TGCGCCAGCAGCCGCTACAGGATGAGCTCCTACAATGAGCAGTTCTTC.

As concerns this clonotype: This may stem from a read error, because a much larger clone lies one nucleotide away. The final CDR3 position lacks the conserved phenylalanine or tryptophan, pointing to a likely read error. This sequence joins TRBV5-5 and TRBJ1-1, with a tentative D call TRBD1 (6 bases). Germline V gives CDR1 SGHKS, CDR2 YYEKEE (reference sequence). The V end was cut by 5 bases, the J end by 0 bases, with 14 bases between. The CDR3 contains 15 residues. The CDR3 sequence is CASSYEDRLNTEAFL. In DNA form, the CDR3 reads TGTGCCAGCAGTTACGAGGACAGATTGAACACTGAAGCTTTCCTT.

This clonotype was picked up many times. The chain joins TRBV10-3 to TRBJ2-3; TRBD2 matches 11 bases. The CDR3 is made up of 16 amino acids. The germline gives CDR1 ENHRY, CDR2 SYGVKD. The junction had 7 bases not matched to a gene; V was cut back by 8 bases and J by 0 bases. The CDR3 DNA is TGTGCCATCGGACTAGCGGGCATCTCTAGCACAGATACGCAGTATTTT. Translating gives CAIGLAGISSTDTQYF.

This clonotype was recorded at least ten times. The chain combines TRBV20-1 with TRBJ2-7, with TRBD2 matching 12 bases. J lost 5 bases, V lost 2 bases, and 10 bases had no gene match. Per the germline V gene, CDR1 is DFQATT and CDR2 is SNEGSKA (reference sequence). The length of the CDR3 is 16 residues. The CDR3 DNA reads TGCAGTGCTAGAACCCTAGCGGGAGGGTCCAGGGACGAGCAGTACTTC. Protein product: CSARTLAGGSRDEQYF.

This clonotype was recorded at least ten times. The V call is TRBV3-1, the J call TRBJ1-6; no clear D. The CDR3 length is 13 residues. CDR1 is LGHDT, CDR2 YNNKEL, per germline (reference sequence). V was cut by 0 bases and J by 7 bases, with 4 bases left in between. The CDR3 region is CASSQEPNSPLHF. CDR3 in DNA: TGTGCCAGCAGCCAAGAGCCCAATTCACCCCTCCACTTT.